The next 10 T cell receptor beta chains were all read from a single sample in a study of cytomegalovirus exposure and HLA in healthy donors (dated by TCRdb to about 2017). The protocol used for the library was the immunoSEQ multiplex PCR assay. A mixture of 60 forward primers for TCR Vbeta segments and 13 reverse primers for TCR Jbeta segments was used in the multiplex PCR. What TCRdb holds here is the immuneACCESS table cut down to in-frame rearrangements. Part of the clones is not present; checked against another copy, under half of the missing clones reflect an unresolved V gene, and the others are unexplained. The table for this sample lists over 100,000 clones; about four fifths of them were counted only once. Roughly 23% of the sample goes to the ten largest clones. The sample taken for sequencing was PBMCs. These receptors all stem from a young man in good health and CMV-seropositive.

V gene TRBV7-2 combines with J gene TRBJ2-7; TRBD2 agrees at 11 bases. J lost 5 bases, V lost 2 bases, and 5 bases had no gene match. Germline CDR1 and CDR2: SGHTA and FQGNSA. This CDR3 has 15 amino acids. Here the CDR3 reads CASSLLAGGPHEQYF. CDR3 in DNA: TGTGCCAGCAGCTTATTAGCGGGGGGGCCCCACGAGCAGTACTTC.

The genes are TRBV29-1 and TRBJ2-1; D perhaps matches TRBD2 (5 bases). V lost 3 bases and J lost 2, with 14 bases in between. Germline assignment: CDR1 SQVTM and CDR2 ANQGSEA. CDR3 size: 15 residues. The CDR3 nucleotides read TGCAGCGTTGAGGCTAGCCCTGAGACCTACAATGAGCAGTTCTTC. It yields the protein CSVEASPETYNEQFF.

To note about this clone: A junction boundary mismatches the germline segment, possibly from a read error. CDR3 in DNA: TGTTCCAGCAGCTTTACAGGGACCACCAATCAGCCCCAGCATTTT. Translation: CSSSFTGTTNQPQHF. The chain has TRBV7-9 and TRBJ1-5; D is perhaps TRBD1 (6 bases). The CDR3 runs to 15 residues. Germline-derived CDR1 and CDR2 are SEHNR and FQNEAQ (reference sequence).

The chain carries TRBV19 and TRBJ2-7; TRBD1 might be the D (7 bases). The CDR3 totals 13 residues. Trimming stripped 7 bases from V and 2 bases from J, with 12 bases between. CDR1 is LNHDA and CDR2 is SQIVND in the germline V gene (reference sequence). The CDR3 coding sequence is TGTGCCAGTAATGCAGGGGGGACCTACGAGCAGTACTTC. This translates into CASNAGGTYEQYF.

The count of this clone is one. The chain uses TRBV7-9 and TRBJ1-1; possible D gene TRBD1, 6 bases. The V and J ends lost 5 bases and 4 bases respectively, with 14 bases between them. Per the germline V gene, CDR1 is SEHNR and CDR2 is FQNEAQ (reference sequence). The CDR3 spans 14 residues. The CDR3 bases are TGTGCCAGCAGCGACGGACAGCCGGGCACTGAAGCTTTCTTT. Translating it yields CASSDGQPGTEAFF. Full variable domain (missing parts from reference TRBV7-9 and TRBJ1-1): DTGVSQNPRHKITKRGQNVTFRCDPISEHNRLYWYRQTLGQGPEFLTYFQNEAQLEKSRLLSDRFSAERPKGSFSTLEIQRTEQGDSAMYLCASSDGQPGTEAFFGQGTRLTVV.

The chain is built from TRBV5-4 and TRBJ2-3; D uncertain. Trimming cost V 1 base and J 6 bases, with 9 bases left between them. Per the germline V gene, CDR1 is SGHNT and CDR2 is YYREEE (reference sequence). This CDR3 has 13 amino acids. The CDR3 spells CASSLPIVDTQYF. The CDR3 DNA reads TGTGCCAGCAGCTTGCCTATTGTGGATACGCAGTATTTT.

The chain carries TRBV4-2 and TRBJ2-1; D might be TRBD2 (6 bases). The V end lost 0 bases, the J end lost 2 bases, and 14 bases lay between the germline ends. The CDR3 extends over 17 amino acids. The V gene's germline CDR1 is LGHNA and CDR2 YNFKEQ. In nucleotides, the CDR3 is TGTGCCAGCAGCCAAGATGTCGCTAGCGCGGCCTACAATGAGCAGTTCTTC. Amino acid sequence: CASSQDVASAAYNEQFF.

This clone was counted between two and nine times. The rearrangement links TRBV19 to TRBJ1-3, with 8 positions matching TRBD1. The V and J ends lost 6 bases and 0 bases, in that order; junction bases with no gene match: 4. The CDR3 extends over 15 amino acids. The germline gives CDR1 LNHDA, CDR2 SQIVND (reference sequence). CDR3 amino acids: CASSLGTGSGNTIYF. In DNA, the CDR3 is TGTGCCAGTAGCCTTGGGACAGGCTCTGGAAACACCATATATTTT.

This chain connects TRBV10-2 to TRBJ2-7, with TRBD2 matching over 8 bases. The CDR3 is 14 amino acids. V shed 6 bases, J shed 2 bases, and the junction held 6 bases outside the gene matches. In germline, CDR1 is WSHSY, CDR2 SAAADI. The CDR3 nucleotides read TGCGCCAGCAGGAGCGGGAGCAACCCCTACGAGCAGTACGTC. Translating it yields CASRSGSNPYEQYV.

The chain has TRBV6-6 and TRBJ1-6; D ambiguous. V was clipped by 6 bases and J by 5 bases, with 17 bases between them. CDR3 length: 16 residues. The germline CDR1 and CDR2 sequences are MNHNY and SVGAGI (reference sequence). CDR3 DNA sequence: TGTGCCAGCAGCCGCCTGCGAGGGAAGAATAATTCACCCCTCCACTTT. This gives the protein CASSRLRGKNNSPLHF.